This T cell receptor (beta chain) was documented in a study of cytomegalovirus exposure and HLA in healthy donors. Overall study context: Among the 398 genotyped donors, around 85% were placed in the Caucasian-associated ancestry cluster.

The study's findings and limits: V- and J-gene trimming in TCR beta was tied to a missense DCLRE1C variant by an analysis performed later. Diagnosis of cytomegalovirus status made by the classifier reportedly showed high specificity and sensitivity. An Asian-associated ancestry cluster reportedly showed fewer N-insertions than the approximately 630-donor mean in a later analysis.

There are 16 residues in the CDR3. The ends lost 3 bases at V and 4 bases at J; junction bases unmatched: 8. Germline V gives CDR1 SGHAT, CDR2 FQNNGV. Turning to this clone: Antigen unknown.

Researchers ran the PCR with 60 Vbeta and 13 Jbeta primers. Produced via immunoSEQ multiplex PCR; TCRdb's table is partial and in-frame only. This repertoire shows 150,000 to 200,000 clones, more than 60% found once; its top ten account for roughly 7.1%. This clonotype originated in a woman aged 40-49 years in good health and CMV-seropositive. The V and J genes are TRBV11-2 and TRBJ2-2; TRBD2 aligns across 7 bases. What was sequenced was PBMCs. In DNA, the CDR3 is TGTGCCAGCAGCTTTGTCCCTAGCGGCATCACCGGGGAGCTGTTTTTT. It yields the protein CASSFVPSGITGELFF.